Listed below are T cell receptor beta chains from one sample, sequenced in a study of blood T cell repertoires in COVID-19. Sequenced by immunoSEQ multiplex PCR; TCRdb stores in-frame clones only, minus some. The sample has roughly 70,000 clones; around 91% are singletons. The sequencing sample was made of peripheral blood. These receptors were collected from a man aged 50 to 60 with COVID-19, enrolled during active disease. The CDR3 runs from the conserved cysteine through the conserved F or W. The order of the fields is J gene, V gene, CDR3 length, clone size, D gene, CDR3 protein, CDR3 DNA. The D gene is left open where the match is weak. Not all rows give a size; the values are once, few, many and, for expanded clones, a class.

TRBJ2-7,TRBV4-3,15,-,TRBD2,CASSQGLAGPYEQYF,TGCGCCAGCAGCCAAGGACTAGCGGGACCCTACGAGCAGTACTTC
TRBJ1-2,TRBV9,14,-,TRBD1,CASSVTWQGDGYTF,TGTGCCAGCAGCGTCACTTGGCAGGGGGATGGCTACACCTTC
TRBJ1-2,TRBV5-1,13,-,-,CASSLDRNYGYTF,TGCGCCAGCAGCTTAGACAGGAACTATGGCTACACCTTC
TRBJ1-6,TRBV4-3,15,-,TRBD1,CASSQGRGNNSPLHF,TGCGCCAGCAGCCAAGGCAGGGGGAATAATTCACCCCTCCACTTT
TRBJ1-2,TRBV29-1,16,-,TRBD1,CSVLPPGTGGVHGYTF,TGCAGCGTCCTCCCCCCAGGGACAGGGGGCGTTCATGGCTACACCTTC
TRBJ2-7,TRBV29-1,13,-,-,CSVEDSFRGEQYF,TGCAGCGTTGAAGATAGCTTTCGTGGCGAGCAGTACTTC
TRBJ1-3,TRBV7-9,14,-,-,CASSFAQGGNTIYF,TGTGCCAGCAGCTTTGCACAGGGAGGAAACACCATATATTTT
TRBJ2-1,TRBV7-2,12,-,-,CASSVQGNEQFF,TGTGCCAGCAGCGTACAGGGTAATGAGCAGTTCTTC
TRBJ2-3,TRBV7-9,15,-,TRBD2,CASSGLAGEKDTQYF,TGTGCCAGCAGCGGCCTAGCGGGAGAAAAAGATACGCAGTATTTT
TRBJ1-2,TRBV27,16,-,TRBD1,CASSSTGDRTLYGYTF,TGTGCCAGCAGTTCAACAGGGGATCGAACCCTCTATGGCTACACCTTC
TRBJ2-1,TRBV29-1,12,-,TRBD1,CSARGLYNEQFF,TGCAGCGCCAGGGGGCTCTACAATGAGCAGTTCTTC
TRBJ2-1,TRBV15,14,-,-,CATSRPGSGAEQFF,TGTGCCACCAGCAGACCGGGCTCAGGGGCTGAGCAGTTCTTC
TRBJ2-7,TRBV7-9,16,-,-,CASSSGARTGGYEQYF,TGTGCCAGCAGCTCCGGGGCTCGGACAGGAGGGTACGAGCAGTACTTC
TRBJ2-2,TRBV3-1/TRBV3-2,14,-,-,CASSQGPRPGELFF,TGTGCCAGCAGCCAGGGGCCCCGGCCCGGGGAGCTGTTTTTT
TRBJ2-5,TRBV5-1,16,-,TRBD2,CASSLSTSGRIETQYF,TGCGCCAGCAGCTTGTCGACTAGCGGGAGGATAGAGACCCAGTACTTC
TRBJ2-5,TRBV5-5,12,-,-,CASSQTQETQYF,TGTGCCAGCAGCCAAACTCAAGAGACCCAGTACTTC
TRBJ1-4,TRBV2,14,-,TRBD1,CASSRDRANEKLFF,TGTGCCAGCAGCCGGGACAGGGCGAATGAAAAACTGTTTTTT
TRBJ1-1,TRBV28,14,-,-,CASSLSGGNTEAFF,TGTGCCAGCAGTTTATCGGGGGGGAACACTGAAGCTTTCTTT
TRBJ2-3,TRBV5-1,15,-,TRBD2,CASSLDREGGDTQYF,TGCGCCAGCAGCTTGGACCGGGAGGGCGGAGATACGCAGTATTTT
TRBJ2-3,TRBV30,12,-,TRBD2,CAWSVGGDTQYF,TGTGCCTGGAGTGTCGGGGGGGATACGCAGTATTTT
TRBJ1-5,TRBV28,14,-,TRBD1,CASSLDRPNQPQHF,TGTGCCAGCAGTTTGGACAGGCCTAATCAGCCCCAGCATTTT
TRBJ1-5,TRBV6-1,14,-,TRBD1,CASSDDRGNQPQHF,TGTGCCAGCAGTGACGACAGGGGTAATCAGCCCCAGCATTTT
TRBJ2-1,TRBV5-1,15,-,TRBD2,CASSLEGGRVNEQFF,TGCGCCAGCAGCTTGGAGGGCGGGAGGGTCAATGAGCAGTTCTTC
TRBJ2-3,TRBV7-2,14,-,-,CASSSAPTGDTQYF,TGTGCCAGCAGCTCTGCCCCGACAGGAGATACGCAGTATTTT
TRBJ2-2,TRBV5-1,17,-,TRBD1,CASRPGTGGARTGELFF,TGCGCCAGCAGACCAGGGACAGGGGGCGCGAGGACCGGGGAGCTGTTTTTT
TRBJ2-1,TRBV9,13,-,TRBD1,CASSVAGGNEQFF,TGTGCCAGCAGCGTAGCAGGGGGAAATGAGCAGTTCTTC
TRBJ2-7,TRBV7-2,14,-,-,CASSLGPTGYEQYF,TGTGCCAGCAGCTTAGGACCTACAGGGTACGAGCAGTACTTC
TRBJ2-7,TRBV5-1,15,-,TRBD2,CASSLGLAGVEEQYF,TGCGCCAGCAGCTTGGGACTAGCGGGAGTGGAAGAGCAGTACTTC
TRBJ1-5,TRBV28,15,-,TRBD1,CASSLGDRDVEPQHF,TGTGCCAGCAGCCTAGGGGACAGGGACGTTGAGCCCCAGCATTTT
TRBJ2-7,TRBV11-2,14,-,-,CASSLYGGGNEQYF,TGTGCCAGCAGCTTATACGGAGGGGGCAACGAGCAGTACTTC
TRBJ1-2,TRBV28,13,few,-,CASRTPDSYGYTF,TGTGCCAGCAGAACCCCGGACAGCTATGGCTACACCTTC
TRBJ2-7,TRBV4-2,17,-,TRBD2,CASSHGTSGIILGEQYF,TGTGCCAGCAGCCACGGGACTAGCGGGATAATACTGGGCGAGCAGTACTTC
TRBJ2-1,TRBV5-1,11,-,-,CASSSREEQFF,TGCGCCAGCAGCTCCCGGGAGGAGCAGTTCTTC
TRBJ2-7,TRBV27,13,-,-,CASSLAGKYEQYF,TGTGCCAGCAGTTTGGCAGGGAAATACGAGCAGTACTTC
TRBJ1-1,TRBV27,15,-,-,CASSLSGGPNTEAFF,TGTGCCAGCAGTTTGAGCGGGGGGCCGAACACTGAAGCTTTCTTT
TRBJ1-2,TRBV6-1,14,-,TRBD1,CASSEQGALGGYTF,TGTGCCAGCAGTGAACAGGGGGCGCTGGGTGGCTACACCTTC
TRBJ1-2,TRBV10-3,12,once,-,CAISDGPYGYTF,TGTGCCATCAGTGATGGGCCTTATGGCTACACCTTC
TRBJ1-1,TRBV6-5,15,-,TRBD1,CASSLYRGVGTEAFF,TGTGCCAGCAGTCTATACAGGGGTGTAGGGACTGAAGCTTTCTTT
TRBJ1-6,TRBV28,14,-,TRBD1,CASTVTGARSPLHF,TGTGCCAGCACCGTGACAGGGGCCCGCTCACCCCTCCACTTT
TRBJ1-5,TRBV7-8,15,-,TRBD1,CASTGGQNSNQPQHF,TGTGCCAGCACAGGGGGCCAAAATAGCAATCAGCCCCAGCATTTT